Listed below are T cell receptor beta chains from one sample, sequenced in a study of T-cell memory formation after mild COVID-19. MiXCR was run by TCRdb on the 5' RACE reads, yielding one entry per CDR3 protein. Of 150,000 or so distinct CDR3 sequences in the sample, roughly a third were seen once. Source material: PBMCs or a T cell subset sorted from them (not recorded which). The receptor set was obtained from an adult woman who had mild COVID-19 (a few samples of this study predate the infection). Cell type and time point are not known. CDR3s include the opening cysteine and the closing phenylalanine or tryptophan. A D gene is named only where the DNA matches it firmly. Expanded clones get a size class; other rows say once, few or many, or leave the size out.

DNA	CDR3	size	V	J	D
TGTGCCAGCAGCCCTCGGACAGGGGGCCTTAATTCACCCCTCCACTTT	CASSPRTGGLNSPLHF	many	TRBV9	TRBJ1-6	TRBD1
TGTGCCAGCAGCCATCCGGGACTAGCTTCCGGGGGGGTGAATGAGCAGTTCTTC	CASSHPGLASGGVNEQFF	-	TRBV6-5	TRBJ2-1	TRBD2
TGTGCCAGCAGCGTCCTAGCGGGAGGACCAGATACGCAGTATTTT	CASSVLAGGPDTQYF	few	TRBV7-2	TRBJ2-3	TRBD2
TGCGCCAGCAGCGGGACCCCGAGGAACTATGGCTACACCTTC	CASSGTPRNYGYTF	-	TRBV5-1	TRBJ1-2	-
TGTGCCAGCAGCACCCTGCGGAGGGGACTTGCGAAGGCCAACGTCCTGACTTTC	CASSTLRRGLAKANVLTF	-	TRBV3-1	TRBJ2-6	-
TGTGCCAGCAGCTTAGTAGGGACGGCTAGTTACTATGGCTACACCTTC	CASSLVGTASYYGYTF	-	TRBV7-9	TRBJ1-2	-
TGTGCCACCAGTGGCCCTCCGCGGGGACCGGACTATGGCTACACCTTC	CATSGPPRGPDYGYTF	few	TRBV24-1	TRBJ1-2	-
TGTGCCTGGAGTTACCGACAGGGTAGCTCCTACGAGCAGTACTTC	CAWSYRQGSSYEQYF	-	TRBV30	TRBJ2-7	TRBD1
TGCGCCAGCAGCCTTGACAGCTGGAACACTGAAGCTTTCTTT	CASSLDSWNTEAFF	-	TRBV5-1	TRBJ1-1	-
TGTGCCAGCAGCTTAATGAGCGGGGTCACCGGGGAGCTGTTTTTT	CASSLMSGVTGELFF	-	TRBV7-2	TRBJ2-2	TRBD2
TGTGCCAGCAGTTACTCGAAGGGTGCCTACGAGCAGTACTTC	CASSYSKGAYEQYF	-	TRBV6-5	TRBJ2-7	-
TGTGCCAGCAGCCAAATGGAGGGGGCGGGCCCAGATACGCAGTATTTT	CASSQMEGAGPDTQYF	-	TRBV14	TRBJ2-3	-
TGCAGTGCTAGAGAAGGGACTCTAGCCAAAAACATTCAGTACTTC	CSAREGTLAKNIQYF	-	TRBV20-1	TRBJ2-4	-
TGTGCCAGCAGTGGGACAGGGGCCTATGGCTACACCTTC	CASSGTGAYGYTF	few	TRBV12-3/TRBV12-4	TRBJ1-2	TRBD1
TGCGCCAGCAGCCACCGGGACAGGCTCCACGAGCAGTACTTC	CASSHRDRLHEQYF	few	TRBV4-1	TRBJ2-7	TRBD1
TGTGCCAGCGGAAGTACAGAAAACTCCTACGAGCAGTACTTC	CASGSTENSYEQYF	few	TRBV7-9	TRBJ2-7	-
TGTGCCAGCAGCAAACGACAGGCCTACGAGAAGTACTTC	CASSKRQAYEKYF	-	TRBV3-1	TRBJ2-7	-
TGCAGTCTTTGGGGGCGGGGGAGCGCTGGCCACAATGAGCAGTTCTTC	CSLWGRGSAGHNEQFF	-	TRBV20-1	TRBJ2-1	-
TGTGCCAGCAGTCGACAGGGAATCAATCAGCCCCAGCATTTT	CASSRQGINQPQHF	-	TRBV27	TRBJ1-5	TRBD1
TGTGCCAGCAGCTCGGTAGGGGCCCAGCGGGAGACCCAGTACTTC	CASSSVGAQRETQYF	-	TRBV9	TRBJ2-5	-
TGTGCCTGGAGGCTACTAGCAAATGAGCAGTTCTTC	CAWRLLANEQFF	-	TRBV30	TRBJ2-1	-
TGTGCCAGCAGCGGTCGACTAGCGGCGAGCACAGATACGCAGTATTTT	CASSGRLAASTDTQYF	-	TRBV9	TRBJ2-3	TRBD2
TGCGCCAGCAGCCATGGACGGGGTGTAGAGACCCAGTACTTC	CASSHGRGVETQYF	-	TRBV4-1	TRBJ2-5	-
TGTGCCAGCAGCTCGACCTGGGACAGGGCGGGCTACACCTTC	CASSSTWDRAGYTF	once	TRBV7-2	TRBJ1-2	TRBD1
TGCAGCGTTGAACTCCAGGGTATCTACGAGCAGTACTTC	CSVELQGIYEQYF	few	TRBV29-1	TRBJ2-7	-
TGTGCCTGGAGTGTAGGGCCAGGGTTGAACACTGAAGCTTTCTTT	CAWSVGPGLNTEAFF	-	TRBV30	TRBJ1-1	-
TGTGCCAGCAGCGTAGAGGCAGGGACGTTGGACACTGAAGCTTTCTTT	CASSVEAGTLDTEAFF	-	TRBV9	TRBJ1-1	-
TGTGCCAGCAGTTTTTTAGTACGGGATGAGCAGTTCTTC	CASSFLVRDEQFF	-	TRBV12-3/TRBV12-4	TRBJ2-1	-
TGTGCCAGCAGATTGGGGACAGGGAACACTGAAGCTTTCTTT	CASRLGTGNTEAFF	few	TRBV7-2	TRBJ1-1	TRBD1
TGTGCCACCAGTGTACGGGAGCTTAGTGATACGCAGTATTTT	CATSVRELSDTQYF	-	TRBV24-1	TRBJ2-3	-
TGTGCCAGCAGCACGACTAGCGGGAACACCGGGGAGCTGTTTTTT	CASSTTSGNTGELFF	few	TRBV7-8	TRBJ2-2	TRBD2
TGTGCCAGCAGCCAATCGTGGGAGACCCAGTACTTC	CASSQSWETQYF	-	TRBV3-1	TRBJ2-5	-
TGTGCCAGCAGCTTGGACAGGCAAGAGACCCAGTACTTC	CASSLDRQETQYF	few	TRBV5-4	TRBJ2-5	-
TGCAGTGCTAGAGGGACTAGCGGGCCACGGGGAGATACGCAGTATTTT	CSARGTSGPRGDTQYF	few	TRBV20-1	TRBJ2-3	TRBD2
TGTGCCACCCAAGGGCCGAATAATTCACCCCTCCACTTT	CATQGPNNSPLHF	-	TRBV6-5	TRBJ1-6	-
TGCGCCAGCAGCTTGGCCGATAACGGCATCTCTGGGGCCAACGTCCTGACTTTC	CASSLADNGISGANVLTF	few	TRBV5-1	TRBJ2-6	-
TGCGCCAGCAGCCAAGAAAGGACAGGCAATCAGCCCCAGCATTTT	CASSQERTGNQPQHF	-	TRBV4-1	TRBJ1-5	-
TGCAGCGTTGTTTCCGGACGGGCCGGTGATACGCAGTATTTT	CSVVSGRAGDTQYF	-	TRBV29-1	TRBJ2-3	-
TGTGCCAGCAGCCGGATTCGGACAGATACGCAGTATTTT	CASSRIRTDTQYF	-	TRBV3-1	TRBJ2-3	-
TGTGCCAGCAGTTCGCACCCGAACACTGAAGCTTTCTTT	CASSSHPNTEAFF	-	TRBV6-2/TRBV6-3	TRBJ1-1	-
TGTGCCAGCAGCCCACTGGGACGGGACAGCTTGAACACTGAAGCTTTCTTT	CASSPLGRDSLNTEAFF	-	TRBV7-9	TRBJ1-1	TRBD1
TGTGCCAGCAGCGAGGAAGTTGAGCAGTTCTTC	CASSEEVEQFF	-	TRBV6-1	TRBJ2-1	-
TGTGCCAGCAGCTTGGCGGTGCGGAGGGGCGCGATCGGAGAGACCCAGTACTTC	CASSLAVRRGAIGETQYF	-	TRBV5-4	TRBJ2-5	-
TGTGCCAACTCCCTAGCGGGGGCCGGGGAGACCCAGTACTTC	CANSLAGAGETQYF	-	TRBV10-3	TRBJ2-5	TRBD2
TGTGCCAGCAGCTTGGCCGACATAGTACAGCCCCAGCATTTT	CASSLADIVQPQHF	few	TRBV5-5	TRBJ1-5	-
TGCGCCAGCAGCCAAGAGTTAGGAGATCCCCCAGGGACCCAGTACTTC	CASSQELGDPPGTQYF	few	TRBV4-3	TRBJ2-5	-
TGCGCCAGCAGCCACATGACAGACCTGAACACTGAAGCTTTCTTT	CASSHMTDLNTEAFF	few	TRBV4-1	TRBJ1-1	-
TGTGCCAGCAGTCAGGACCCGGGACAGACTAACTATGGCTACACCTTC	CASSQDPGQTNYGYTF	few	TRBV6-5	TRBJ1-2	TRBD1
TGTGCCAGCAGCCGCCGGACAGGGGACTATGGCTACACCTTC	CASSRRTGDYGYTF	-	TRBV14	TRBJ1-2	TRBD1
TGTGCCAGCAGCCGGGGGACAGGGATCTACGAGCAGTACTTC	CASSRGTGIYEQYF	-	TRBV3-1	TRBJ2-7	TRBD1
TGTGCCAGCAGCCCCTCCGGACTAGCGGGGGATAGCACAGATACGCAGTATTTT	CASSPSGLAGDSTDTQYF	-	TRBV4-2	TRBJ2-3	TRBD2